This T cell receptor (beta chain) was retrieved from a study of T cell repertoires in cytomegalovirus infection. TCRdb reprocessed the reads with MiXCR, giving one entry per CDR3 protein. The sample comprises about 770,000 distinct CDR3 sequences, roughly 28% of which are singletons, and around 12% rests with the top ten. As regards this clonotype: The antigen is unknown.

The germline V gene encodes CDR1 MNHEY and CDR2 SMNVEV (reference sequence). Trimming stripped 4 bases from V and 7 bases from J, with 22 bases between. CDR3 length: 16 amino acids. The sample in question was cultured CD8+ T cells from PBMCs, obtained from culture after CMV antigen stimulation. The clonotype originates from a human donor in good health (CMV status not recorded). Some clones in this sample may be carry-over from other donors' samples. J is TRBJ1-1 and V is TRBV27, with D perhaps TRBD1 (6 bases). This chain's CDR3 is CASSSATGLKFGEAFF. The CDR3 nucleotides are TGTGCCAGCAGTTCAGCCACAGGGCTGAAGTTTGGTGAAGCTTTCTTT.